One and the same sample provided the 29 T cell receptor beta chains below, sequenced in a study of PD-1 blockade in mismatch repair-deficient tumors. Using immunoSEQ multiplex PCR, the repertoire was profiled, and TCRdb retains in-frame clones only, with some absent. The repertoire holds 15,000 to 20,000 clones, approximately 83% seen once, with nearly 3.5% in the top ten. This material consisted of PBMCs, taken 4 weeks after starting pembrolizumab. These receptors all come from an adult with mismatch repair-deficient cancer.

The chain joins TRBV10-1 to TRBJ1-3; no definite D call. Germline lookup yields CDR1 WNHNN and CDR2 SYGVQD (reference sequence). Trimming stripped 7 bases from V and 0 bases from J, with 10 bases between. The CDR3 is made up of 14 amino acids. The CDR3 DNA reads as TGCGCCAGCACCCCTGCGATCTCTGGAAACACCATATATTTT. This translates into CASTPAISGNTIYF.

V and J are TRBV7-2 and TRBJ1-5, with D tentatively TRBD1 (6 bases). Trimming left V 6 bases short and J 2 bases short, with 14 bases between. Germline V gene data show CDR1 as SGHTA and CDR2 as FQGNSA. This CDR3 has 15 amino acids. The CDR3 DNA is TGTGCCAGCAGAAATCAACAGGGAGGCAATCAGCCCCAGCATTTT. Translated: CASRNQQGGNQPQHF.

The chain uses TRBV18 and TRBJ2-7, with 10 bases lining up with TRBD2. CDR3 length equals 16 residues. V gave up 3 bases and J gave up 2 bases; unmatched junction bases: 7. CDR1 KGHSH and CDR2 LQKENI come from the germline V gene. CDR3 residues: CASSPPSSGSPYEQYF. The CDR3 DNA follows: TGTGCCAGCTCACCGCCATCTAGCGGGAGTCCCTACGAGCAGTACTTC.

The rearrangement uses TRBV28 and TRBJ2-1, with 10 bases identical to TRBD1. The germline V gene has CDR1 MDHEN and CDR2 SYDVKM. CDR3 length: 16 amino acids. J lost 4 bases, V lost 4 bases, and 7 bases had no gene match. The CDR3: CASSSGGTGVYNEQFF. As DNA, the CDR3 is TGTGCCAGCAGTTCCGGAGGGACAGGGGTTTACAATGAGCAGTTCTTC. Filled out from reference TRBV28 and TRBJ2-1, the complete variable domain reads DVKVTQSSRYLVKRTGEKVFLECVQDMDHENMFWYRQDPGLGLRLIYFSYDVKMKEKGDIPEGYSVSREKKERFSLILESASTNQTSMYLCASSSGGTGVYNEQFFGPGTRLTVL.

The chain couples TRBV18 to TRBJ1-1; D unclear. The CDR3 has 13 amino acids. CDR1 is KGHSH, CDR2 LQKENI, per germline. V lost 3 bases and J 4 bases, leaving 9 bases between the germline ends. The CDR3 here is CASSPATGTEAFF. The DNA for the CDR3 is TGTGCCAGCTCACCTGCAACGGGCACTGAAGCTTTCTTT.

The chain employs TRBV7-6 and TRBJ1-2; D is unresolved. Trimming removed 2 bases at V and 3 bases at J, with 7 bases between. This CDR3 has 13 amino acids. Germline CDR1 is SGHVS and CDR2 is FNYEAQ. The CDR3 sequence is CASSLSPDYGYTF. CDR3 nucleotides: TGTGCCAGCAGCTTATCTCCCGACTATGGCTACACCTTC.

The CDR3 protein is CASSLYRASNYGYTF. The CDR3 bases are TGTGCCAGCAGTTTATACAGGGCCAGTAATTATGGCTACACCTTC. The J gene is TRBJ1-2, the V gene TRBV27; tentatively, D is TRBD1 (6 bases). Germline CDR1 reads MNHEY; CDR2 reads SMNVEV (reference sequence). V lost 1 base, J lost 5 bases, and 14 bases lay in between. The CDR3 spans 15 residues.

V gene TRBV6-5 combines with J gene TRBJ1-5; possible D gene TRBD1, 5 bases. The germline V and J ends were trimmed by 2 bases and 7 bases, with 9 bases remaining between them. CDR3 length: 13 residues. Looked up from germline, CDR1 is MNHEY and CDR2 is SVGAGI. DNA of the CDR3: TGTGCCAGCAGTTACGCGGGGGGACAGCCCCAGCATTTT. Translation: CASSYAGGQPQHF.

This sequence joins TRBV30 and TRBJ1-1; D might be TRBD1 (5 bases). From germline, CDR1 is GTSNPN and CDR2 SVGIG (reference sequence). The CDR3 covers 12 residues. V was pared by 4 bases and J by 11 bases, with 17 bases between. CDR3 region: CAWTDGGAWAFF. DNA for the CDR3: TGTGCCTGGACCGACGGAGGGGCTTGGGCTTTCTTT.

The chain has TRBV7-6 and TRBJ2-3; no clear D gene. Germline CDR1 is SGHVS and CDR2 is FNYEAQ. The CDR3 runs 15 residues. The V end lost 1 base, the J end lost 1 base, and 9 bases lay between the germline ends. This chain's CDR3 is CASSLESIGTDTQYF. CDR3 DNA: TGTGCCAGCAGCTTAGAGTCGATAGGCACAGATACGCAGTATTTT.

The chain employs TRBV14 and TRBJ2-3; 13 bases are shared with TRBD2. The CDR3 spans 18 residues. CDR1 SGHDN and CDR2 FVKESK come from the germline V gene. V shed 0 bases, J shed 2 bases, and the junction held 5 bases outside the gene matches. The CDR3: CASSQDLGLAGITDTQYF. CDR3 coding DNA: TGTGCCAGCAGCCAAGATCTGGGACTAGCGGGAATCACAGATACGCAGTATTTT.

The chain links TRBV28 to TRBJ2-7, with 7 bases fitting TRBD2. This CDR3 has 17 residues. From germline, CDR1 is MDHEN and CDR2 SYDVKM. The V and J ends lost 4 bases and 5 bases, in that order; junction bases with no gene match: 17. The CDR3 region is CASSSPLWRESFHEQYF. The CDR3 DNA follows: TGTGCCAGCAGTTCCCCCCTCTGGCGGGAGAGCTTCCACGAGCAGTACTTC.

This clone was seen just once. The J gene is TRBJ2-3, the V gene TRBV28, with no clear D. This CDR3 region has 12 residues. Germline V lookup: CDR1 MDHEN, CDR2 SYDVKM. V shed 5 bases and J shed 3 bases, with 6 bases lying between them. The CDR3 spells CASSPYTDTQYF. The CDR3 coding sequence is TGTGCCAGCAGTCCCTATACAGATACGCAGTATTTT.

The J gene is TRBJ2-5, the V gene TRBV7-7; 9 nucleotides line up with TRBD2. The CDR3 totals 15 residues. Trimming cost V 3 bases and J 5 bases; bases outside gene matches: 7. Germline CDR1 SSHAT, CDR2 FNYEAQ (reference sequence). The CDR3 loop reads CASSFISGSAETQYF. The DNA for the CDR3 is TGTGCCAGCAGCTTCATTAGCGGGAGTGCGGAGACCCAGTACTTC.

This clone was detected once. This chain links TRBV7-9 with TRBJ1-5; D might be TRBD1 (6 bases). With 5 bases removed from V and 5 bases from J, the gap between germline ends came to 13 bases. The CDR3 runs 14 residues. In germline, CDR1 is SEHNR, CDR2 FQNEAQ (reference sequence). This CDR3 reads CASSDDRLHQPQHF. CDR3 DNA sequence: TGTGCCAGCAGCGATGACAGGCTCCATCAGCCCCAGCATTTT.

The CDR3 nucleotides are TGCGCCAGCAGCTCTTCCCGACAGGCAAGGGATGGGGCTTTCTTT. It specifies CASSSSRQARDGAFF. The chain carries TRBV5-1 and TRBJ1-1, with D tentatively TRBD1 (6 bases). This CDR3 is built from 15 residues. Germline CDR1 reads SGHRS; CDR2 reads YFSETQ. Trimming cost V 3 bases and J 11 bases, with 23 bases left between them. Filled out from reference TRBV5-1 and TRBJ1-1, the complete variable domain reads KAGVTQTPRYLIKTRGQQVTLSCSPISGHRSVSWYQQTPGQGLQFLFEYFSETQRNKGNFPGRFSGRQFSNSRSEMNVSTLELGDSALYLCASSSSRQARDGAFFGQGTRLTVV.

This clone was detected only a few times. This chain links TRBV19 with TRBJ2-7; TRBD2 might be the D (6 bases). The germline V gene has CDR1 LNHDA and CDR2 SQIVND (reference sequence). V was cut by 5 bases and J by 2 bases, with 13 bases left in between. The length of the CDR3 is 14 residues. CDR3 sequence: CASSETSTAYEQYF. The CDR3 coding sequence is TGTGCCAGTAGTGAGACTAGTACCGCCTACGAGCAGTACTTC.

The chain carries TRBV28 and TRBJ2-7; 8 bases are shared with TRBD2. In germline, CDR1 is MDHEN, CDR2 SYDVKM. Losses at the gene ends were 5 bases for V and 5 bases for J; bases not matched to a gene: 8. The CDR3 covers 14 residues. DNA of the CDR3: TGTGCCAGCAGTACCCCGGGACTAGGTGACGAGCAGTACTTC. Its translation: CASSTPGLGDEQYF.

CDR3 sequence: CASSYMGGPYTEAFF. Here the CDR3 DNA reads TGTGCCAGCAGTTACATGGGGGGTCCGTACACTGAAGCTTTCTTT. This sequence joins TRBV6-5 and TRBJ1-1, with D tentatively TRBD1 (5 bases). Deletions cut 2 bases from V and 3 bases from J, with 13 bases between. CDR3 size: 15 residues. Germline V CDR1 and CDR2: MNHEY, SVGAGI.

This chain links TRBV28 with TRBJ1-1, with D perhaps matching TRBD1 (6 bases). Trimming took 6 bases from V and 4 from J, leaving 21 bases between them. Germline loops: CDR1 MDHEN, CDR2 SYDVKM. The CDR3 is made up of 16 amino acids. The CDR3 sequence is CASSRTEELKGTEAFF. CDR3 bases: TGTGCCAGCAGCCGGACAGAGGAGCTAAAGGGCACTGAAGCTTTCTTT.

The genes are TRBV4-2 and TRBJ1-5; TRBD1 matches at 9 bases. Per germline, CDR1 LGHNA and CDR2 YNFKEQ. The ends lost 4 bases at V and 5 bases at J; junction bases unmatched: 9. CDR3 length equals 16 residues. Written as DNA, the CDR3 is TGTGCCAGCAGCCCCAAGGGGGGACAGGGTGATCAGCCCCAGCATTTT. Protein: CASSPKGGQGDQPQHF.

This clone appeared a single time. This rearrangement joins TRBV27 to TRBJ1-1, with TRBD1 matching 8 bases. The germline V gene encodes CDR1 MNHEY and CDR2 SMNVEV (reference sequence). The J segment lost 5 bases and the V segment lost 2 bases, leaving 10 bases of the junction unmatched. CDR3 size: 16 residues. This CDR3 is CASSLRSRTGRTEAFF. The CDR3 nucleotides read TGTGCCAGCAGTTTAAGGTCGAGGACAGGGAGGACTGAAGCTTTCTTT.

The chain has TRBV18 and TRBJ1-4, with 7 positions matching TRBD1. The CDR3 is 15 amino acids. Germline V gives CDR1 KGHSH, CDR2 LQKENI. V was pared by 1 base and J by 3 bases, with 2 bases of the junction left unmatched. This CDR3 is CASSPQGAANEKLFF. In DNA, the CDR3 is TGTGCCAGCTCACCACAGGGGGCAGCTAATGAAAAACTGTTTTTT.

The V gene is TRBV19, the J gene TRBJ2-1; TRBD2 agrees at 12 bases. CDR3 length equals 15 residues. Germline V lookup: CDR1 LNHDA, CDR2 SQIVND (reference sequence). Trimming took 6 bases from V and 8 from J; bases not matched to a gene: 8. The CDR3 bases are TGTGCCAGTAGCAGACTAGCGGGAGTACCCGATGAGCAGTTCTTC. Translation gives CASSRLAGVPDEQFF.

This clone was counted between two and nine times. Written as DNA, the CDR3 is TGCGCCAGCAGCTTGGGGCTAGCGGACACCTACGAGCAGTACTTC. Its translation is CASSLGLADTYEQYF. This chain joins TRBV5-1 and TRBJ2-7, with TRBD2 matching over 7 bases. The V gene's germline CDR1 is SGHRS and CDR2 YFSETQ. Unmatched junction bases numbered 5, after V lost 0 bases and J lost 2 bases. The CDR3 is 15 amino acids.

The chain combines TRBV29-1 with TRBJ2-1; D gene unclear. Germline V CDR1 and CDR2: SQVTM, ANQGSEA. The V end was cut by 7 bases, the J end by 10 bases, with 17 bases between. The length of the CDR3 is 12 residues. CDR3 sequence reads: CSALRRQAEQFF. In DNA, the CDR3 is TGCAGCGCCCTTCGCCGCCAGGCAGAGCAGTTCTTC.

The chain uses TRBV5-5 and TRBJ1-2; no clear D gene. V was shortened by 0 bases and J by 7 bases, with 13 bases between the two germline ends. The CDR3 is 14 residues long. From germline, CDR1 is SGHKS and CDR2 YYEKEE (reference sequence). CDR3 in DNA: TGTGCCAGCAGCTTGGCTCCGGGGAACCGTGGCTACACCTTC. Translated: CASSLAPGNRGYTF.

This clone was seen only a few times. The rearrangement uses TRBV7-9 and TRBJ2-7; D is undetermined. CDR3 length equals 12 residues. V lost 3 bases to trimming and J lost 0 bases, with 3 bases between them. Germline V gene lookup returns CDR1 SEHNR and CDR2 FQNEAQ (reference sequence). CDR3 coding DNA: TGTGCCAGCAGCTTCGGCTCCTACGAGCAGTACTTC. Protein product: CASSFGSYEQYF.

A single count supports this clone. CDR3 amino acids: CASSDQREATNEQFF. CDR3 sequence (DNA): TGTGCCAGCAGTGACCAGCGGGAGGCCACTAATGAGCAGTTCTTC. V is TRBV6-4 and J is TRBJ2-1; 9 bases are shared with TRBD2. Germline CDR1 is MRHNA and CDR2 is SNTAGT. J was trimmed by 7 bases and V by 2 bases; bases with no gene match: 6. The CDR3 runs 15 residues.